The T cell receptor (beta chain) described here comes from a study of CD8+ T cells in alopecia areata. Treatment defined: oral pan-JAK inhibitor, 5-10 mg twice daily. Germline V gene sequence: CDR1 MNHNY, CDR2 SVGAGI (reference sequence). The trim removed 6 bases at V and 3 bases at J, leaving 1 base unmatched. The CDR3 runs to 13 residues. cDNA prepared by RNA extraction and subsequent reverse transcription served as the template for sequencing. Clones were sequenced by immunoSEQ multiplex PCR, and TCRdb holds only the in-frame ones, with some missing. Altogether 150,000 to 200,000 clones are present, around 64% being singletons, with the ten largest covering 1.3%.

This chain joins TRBV6-6 and TRBJ1-5; 8 nucleotides agree with TRBD1. The sequences come from CD4+ T cells sorted from blood, collected around week 50, from a patient treated with tofacitinib. This clonotype was obtained from a human donor with alopecia areata. The CDR3 loop reads CASRGQVNQPQHF. DNA for the CDR3: TGTGCCAGCAGGGGACAGGTCAATCAGCCCCAGCATTTT.